The next 24 T cell receptor beta chains were all read from a single sample in a study of blood T cells in healthy people across ages. A second PCR, run for about 6 to 11 cycles, used a sample-barcoded 5' primer plus a J-beta primer mix. TCRdb redid the calling of the 5' RACE reads with MiXCR, one entry per CDR3 protein. In the table there are about 1,400,000 distinct CDR3 sequences, approximately 59% of which are singletons. What was sequenced was blood. The origin of the receptors is a man aged 18 to 35 in good health.

This chain links TRBV6-6 with TRBJ1-5; D is perhaps TRBD1 (5 bases). V shed 0 bases and J shed 3 bases, with 9 bases lying between them. This CDR3 is 15 amino acids long. Germline CDR1 is MNHNY and CDR2 is SVGAGI (reference sequence). CDR3 sequence reads: CASSYSTDNNQPQHF. The CDR3 nucleotides read TGTGCCAGCAGTTACTCTACGGACAACAATCAGCCCCAGCATTTT.

The CDR3 nucleotides are TGCGCCAGCAGCTTGAGGATGGAAGCGGGAGTATACAATGAGCAGTTCTTC. It yields the protein CASSLRMEAGVYNEQFF. The rearrangement uses TRBV5-1 and TRBJ2-1; 8 bases are shared with TRBD2. Germline values: CDR1 SGHRS, CDR2 YFSETQ. The CDR3 runs to 17 residues. With 1 base clipped from V and 4 bases from J, the junction kept 10 bases outside the gene matches.

This chain uses TRBV27 with TRBJ2-4, with D unresolved. V gave up 5 bases and J gave up 2 bases, with 10 bases separating them. This CDR3 region has 14 residues. CDR1 is MNHEY, CDR2 SMNVEV, per germline (reference sequence). The CDR3, as DNA: TGTGCCAGCAGTCGAGTGGGGACCAAAAACATTCAGTACTTC. Its protein is CASSRVGTKNIQYF.

The CDR3, as DNA: TGTGCCACCACCCCAATGGAGGGACAGGGTTATGGCTACACCTTC. The encoded protein is CATTPMEGQGYGYTF. The J gene is TRBJ1-2, the V gene TRBV15, with 9 bases that match TRBD1. The CDR3 covers 15 residues. V dropped 7 bases and J dropped 5; count of bases not matched to a gene: 11. CDR1 is LNHNV and CDR2 is YYDKDF in the germline V gene (reference sequence).

This clonotype was recorded only once. This sequence joins TRBV9 and TRBJ2-5, with TRBD2 matching over 13 bases. The CDR3 is made up of 15 amino acids. V shed 6 bases and J 5 bases; nucleotides not matched to a gene: 7. Germline V gene data show CDR1 as SGDLS and CDR2 as YYNGEE. The chain's CDR3 is CASTTSGGARETQYF. The CDR3 coding sequence is TGTGCCAGCACTACTAGCGGGGGGGCGAGGGAGACCCAGTACTTC.

About this clonotype itself: A much bigger clone sits one base away, suggesting this may be a read error. The genes are TRBV27 and TRBJ2-1, with unresolved D. This CDR3 has 13 residues. Germline V gene lookup returns CDR1 MNHEY and CDR2 SMNVEV (reference sequence). Trimming stripped 2 bases from V and 3 bases from J, with 5 bases between. The chain's CDR3 is CASSLNIYNEQFF. Here the CDR3 DNA reads TGTGCCAGCAGTTTAAACATCTACAATGAGCAGTTCTTC.

This clonotype was counted a few times. The chain uses TRBV27 and TRBJ2-7; D not certain. The CDR3 covers 16 residues. Per the germline V gene, CDR1 is MNHEY and CDR2 is SMNVEV (reference sequence). Trimming stripped 7 bases from V and 2 bases from J, with 21 bases between. In DNA form, the CDR3 reads TGTGCCAGCATTAGTAGGCCGACCGCAAGGGCCTACGAGCAGTACTTC. Amino acid sequence: CASISRPTARAYEQYF.

V and J are TRBV10-3 and TRBJ2-7; no reliable D call. This CDR3 has 12 amino acids. V was trimmed by 10 bases and J by 7 bases, leaving 17 bases between them. Germline V gives CDR1 ENHRY, CDR2 SYGVKD. CDR3 region: CASASLNNEQYF. The CDR3 DNA follows: TGTGCCAGCGCCTCCTTAAACAATGAGCAGTACTTC.

The rearrangement links TRBV28 to TRBJ2-5; 8 bases are a match to TRBD2. Germline V CDR1 and CDR2: MDHEN, SYDVKM. V was clipped by 1 base and J by 11 bases; unmatched bases: 15. CDR3 length equals 16 residues. In DNA form, the CDR3 reads TGTGCCAGCAGTTTATCTCACGGGGGGGGAAGCGGGGAGCAGTACTTC. It translates to CASSLSHGGGSGEQYF. Using reference TRBV28 and TRBJ2-5 for the parts outside the CDR3, the full variable domain is DVKVTQSSRYLVKRTGEKVFLECVQDMDHENMFWYRQDPGLGLRLIYFSYDVKMKEKGDIPEGYSVSREKKERFSLILESASTNQTSMYLCASSLSHGGGSGEQYFGPGTRLLVL.

The rearrangement uses TRBV20-1 and TRBJ2-1, with D unclear. The CDR3 is 15 amino acids. Germline assignment: CDR1 DFQATT and CDR2 SNEGSKA (reference sequence). The V gene lost 2 bases and the J gene lost 3 bases, with 14 bases spanning the gap. In DNA, the CDR3 is TGCAGTGCTAGAATCTTCGGTAGCATCTACAATGAGCAGTTCTTC. Translating it yields CSARIFGSIYNEQFF.

There are a few counts of this clonotype. The chain joins TRBV27 to TRBJ2-2; D ambiguous. In germline, CDR1 is MNHEY, CDR2 SMNVEV (reference sequence). The CDR3 is made up of 13 amino acids. V was clipped by 11 bases and J by 6 bases, with 16 bases between them. The CDR3 DNA is TGTGCCTCCAATGACCCGGACGCCGGGGAGCTGTTTTTT. Its protein product is CASNDPDAGELFF.

The chain carries TRBV6-5 and TRBJ1-1; a weak D match, TRBD1 (5 bases). The germline V gene encodes CDR1 MNHEY and CDR2 SVGAGI. The CDR3 sequence is 14 residues long. V was cut by 0 bases and J by 6 bases, with 11 bases left in between. The CDR3 here is CASSYSQGSSEAFF. Written as DNA, the CDR3 is TGTGCCAGCAGTTACTCCCAGGGATCCTCTGAAGCTTTCTTT.

V gene TRBV25-1 combines with J gene TRBJ2-1; the D gene is possibly TRBD2 (6 bases). CDR3 size: 17 residues. Trimming took off 4 bases at V and 3 bases at J, with 19 bases between the two ends. Germline CDR1 is MGHDK and CDR2 is SYGVNS. The CDR3 nucleotides read TGTGCCAGCAGTGGTCCTAGGAGGAGGGGTTTCTACAATGAGCAGTTCTTC. Translation gives CASSGPRRRGFYNEQFF.

This clonotype was detected once. The CDR3 reads CASSPGPQSRVRQFF. The CDR3 coding sequence is TGTGCCAGCAGCCCTGGTCCCCAGAGCAGAGTTCGGCAGTTCTTC. The V gene is TRBV11-2, the J gene TRBJ2-1; D ambiguous. The CDR3 has 15 amino acids. CDR1 SGHAT and CDR2 FQNNGV come from the germline V gene. V was trimmed by 5 bases and J by 12 bases, leaving 23 bases between them.

This sequence joins TRBV9 and TRBJ2-3; D uncertain. Trimming took 5 bases from V and 6 from J, leaving 10 bases between them. CDR3 length: 12 residues. Germline V gives CDR1 SGDLS, CDR2 YYNGEE. The CDR3 sequence: CASRPLQDTQYF. The CDR3 bases are TGTGCCAGCAGACCCTTACAGGATACGCAGTATTTT.

This clonotype was seen only once. The chain joins TRBV9 to TRBJ1-6; D not resolved. V lost 0 bases and J lost 6, with 7 bases in between. The CDR3 extends over 14 amino acids. Germline V gives CDR1 SGDLS, CDR2 YYNGEE. CDR3: CASSVATANSPLHF. CDR3 bases: TGTGCCAGCAGCGTAGCTACGGCTAATTCACCCCTCCACTTT.

This clonotype was counted only a few times. The chain recombines TRBV2 with TRBJ1-1; D is possibly TRBD1 (6 bases). The CDR3 runs to 15 residues. V was pared by 0 bases and J by 0 bases, with 8 bases between. Germline V gene lookup returns CDR1 SNHLY and CDR2 FYNNEI. This CDR3 is CASSEANRVNTEAFF. The CDR3 region has the DNA TGTGCCAGCAGTGAAGCGAACAGGGTGAACACTGAAGCTTTCTTT.

This chain links TRBV15 with TRBJ2-2, with 11 bases matching TRBD1. V was clipped by 9 bases and J by 5 bases; unmatched bases: 8. Germline lookup yields CDR1 LNHNV and CDR2 YYDKDF (reference sequence). There are 15 residues in the CDR3. DNA for the CDR3: TGTGCCACAAACCACCGGGACAGGGGGACCGGGGAGCTGTTTTTT. Translating it yields CATNHRDRGTGELFF.

V gene TRBV12-3 or TRBV12-4 combines with J gene TRBJ1-1; no firm D call. Trimming removed 5 bases from V and 2 bases from J, with 12 bases in between. There are 14 residues in the CDR3. The CDR3 is CASSGQERNTEAFF. CDR3 bases: TGTGCCAGCAGTGGGCAGGAAAGAAACACTGAAGCTTTCTTT.

The chain joins TRBV10-3 to TRBJ2-7; a possible D gene is TRBD1 (6 bases). This CDR3 has 13 amino acids. Germline V gene lookup returns CDR1 ENHRY and CDR2 SYGVKD. With 4 bases removed from V and 0 bases from J, the gap between germline ends came to 7 bases. The CDR3 sequence: CAISGTDSYEQYF. The CDR3 nucleotides read TGTGCCATCAGTGGGACAGACTCCTACGAGCAGTACTTC.

Note on this clonotype: Compared with germline, one end of the junction differs, possibly owing to a read error. The V call is TRBV29-1, the J call TRBJ2-4; possibly TRBD1 for D (6 bases). This CDR3 has 14 amino acids. Looked up from germline, CDR1 is SQVTM and CDR2 is ANQGSEA. CDR3 DNA sequence: TGCAGCGTTGCCACCGGGACAAGCAAAAACAGTCAGTACTTC. It specifies CSVATGTSKNSQYF.

The rearrangement uses TRBV5-1 and TRBJ2-4; D is possibly TRBD1 (5 bases). The DNA matches TRBJ2-7 better at its end, which makes the J call doubtful. This CDR3 spans 14 amino acids. Germline assignment: CDR1 SGHRS and CDR2 YFSETQ. The CDR3 bases are TGCGCCAGCAGCTTGGGACAGTTAACCTACGAGCAGTACTTC. Translated, it gives CASSLGQLTYEQYF.

This clonotype was found a few times. The V call is TRBV10-2, the J call TRBJ2-7, with 13 bases fitting TRBD2. J gave up 1 base and V 6 bases, and 6 bases lay outside the gene matches. Germline V gene data show CDR1 as WSHSY and CDR2 as SAAADI. There are 16 residues in the CDR3. The CDR3 spells CASSDPGLAGSYEQYF. The CDR3 nucleotides are TGCGCCAGCAGCGACCCGGGACTAGCGGGATCCTACGAGCAGTACTTC.

This clonotype came up a few times. The V call is TRBV5-6, the J call TRBJ2-4, with TRBD1 matching over 7 bases. The V gene end was trimmed by 4 bases and the J gene end by 2 bases; junction bases not matched to a gene: 3. Germline V gives CDR1 SGHDT, CDR2 YYEEEE. CDR3 size: 14 residues. In DNA, the CDR3 is TGTGCCAGCAGCAAGACAGGGTCCAAAAACATTCAGTACTTC. This encodes CASSKTGSKNIQYF.